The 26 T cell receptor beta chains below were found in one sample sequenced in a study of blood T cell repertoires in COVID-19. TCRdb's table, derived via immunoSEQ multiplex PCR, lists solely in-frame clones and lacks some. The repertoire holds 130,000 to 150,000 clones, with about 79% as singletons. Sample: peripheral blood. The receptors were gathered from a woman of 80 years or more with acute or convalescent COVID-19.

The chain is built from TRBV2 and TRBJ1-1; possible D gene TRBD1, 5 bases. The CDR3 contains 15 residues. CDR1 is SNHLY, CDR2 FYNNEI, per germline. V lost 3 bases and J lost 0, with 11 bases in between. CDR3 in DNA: TGTGCCAGCAGTGAGTCAAGGGGCATGAACACTGAAGCTTTCTTT. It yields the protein CASSESRGMNTEAFF.

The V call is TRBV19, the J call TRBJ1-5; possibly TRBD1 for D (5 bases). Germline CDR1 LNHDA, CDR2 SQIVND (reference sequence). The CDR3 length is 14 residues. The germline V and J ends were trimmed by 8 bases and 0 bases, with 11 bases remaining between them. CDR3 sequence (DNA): TGTGCCAGTTATGACGACAGTAGCAATCAGCCCCAGCATTTT. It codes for CASYDDSSNQPQHF.

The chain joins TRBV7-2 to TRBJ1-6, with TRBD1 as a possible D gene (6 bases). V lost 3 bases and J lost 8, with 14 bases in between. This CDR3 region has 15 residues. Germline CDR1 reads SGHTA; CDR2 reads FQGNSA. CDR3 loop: CASSFEGGAYSPLHF. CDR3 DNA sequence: TGTGCCAGCAGCTTCGAAGGGGGGGCCTATTCACCCCTCCACTTT.

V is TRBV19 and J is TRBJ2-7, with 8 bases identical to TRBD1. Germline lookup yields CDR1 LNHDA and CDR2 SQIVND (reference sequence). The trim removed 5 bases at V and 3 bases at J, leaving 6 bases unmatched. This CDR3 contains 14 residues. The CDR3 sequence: CASSFGTGNYEQYF. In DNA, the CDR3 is TGTGCCAGTAGTTTCGGGACAGGTAACTACGAGCAGTACTTC. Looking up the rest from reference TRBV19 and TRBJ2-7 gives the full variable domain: DGGITQSPKYLFRKEGQNVTLSCEQNLNHDAMYWYRQDPGQGLRLIYYSQIVNDFQKGDIAEGYSVSREKKESFPLTVTSAQKNPTAFYLCASSFGTGNYEQYFGPGTRLTVT.

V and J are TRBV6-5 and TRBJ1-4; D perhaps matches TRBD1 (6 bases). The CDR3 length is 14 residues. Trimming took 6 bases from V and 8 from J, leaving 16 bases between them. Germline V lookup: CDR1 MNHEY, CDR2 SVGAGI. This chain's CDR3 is CASREGGGLEKLFF. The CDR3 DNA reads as TGTGCCAGCAGGGAGGGCGGGGGCTTGGAAAAACTGTTTTTT.

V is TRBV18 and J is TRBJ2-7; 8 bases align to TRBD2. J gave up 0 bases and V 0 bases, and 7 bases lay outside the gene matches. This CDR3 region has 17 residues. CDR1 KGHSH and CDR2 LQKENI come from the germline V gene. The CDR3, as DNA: TGTGCCAGCTCACCACCGGTGTATAGCGGGAACTCCTACGAGCAGTACTTC. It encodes CASSPPVYSGNSYEQYF. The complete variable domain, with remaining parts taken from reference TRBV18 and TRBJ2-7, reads NAGVMQNPRHLVRRRGQEARLRCSPMKGHSHVYWYRQLPEEGLKFMVYLQKENIIDESGMPKERFSAEFPKEGPSILRIQQVVRGDSAAYFCASSPPVYSGNSYEQYFGPGTRLTVT.

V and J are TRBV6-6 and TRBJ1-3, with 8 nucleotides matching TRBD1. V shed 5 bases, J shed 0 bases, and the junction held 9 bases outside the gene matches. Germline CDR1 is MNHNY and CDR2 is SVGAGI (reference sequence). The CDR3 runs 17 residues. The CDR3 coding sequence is TGTGCCAGCAGTCGGATGGGACAGGCAATCTCTGGAAACACCATATATTTT. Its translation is CASSRMGQAISGNTIYF.

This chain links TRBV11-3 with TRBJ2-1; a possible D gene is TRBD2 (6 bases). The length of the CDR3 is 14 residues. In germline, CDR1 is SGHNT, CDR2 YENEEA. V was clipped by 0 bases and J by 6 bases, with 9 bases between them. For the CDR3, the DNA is TGTGCCAGCAGCTTAGAGGGACTCTCCAATGAGCAGTTCTTC. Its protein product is CASSLEGLSNEQFF.

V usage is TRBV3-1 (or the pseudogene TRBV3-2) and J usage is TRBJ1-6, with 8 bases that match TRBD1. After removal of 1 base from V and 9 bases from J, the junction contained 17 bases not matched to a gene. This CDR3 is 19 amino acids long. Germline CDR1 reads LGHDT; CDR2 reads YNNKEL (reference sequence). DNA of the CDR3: TGTGCCAGCAGCCAAGGTAGGGTGGACAGGACAGGGTTATTTTCACCCCTCCACTTT. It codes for CASSQGRVDRTGLFSPLHF.

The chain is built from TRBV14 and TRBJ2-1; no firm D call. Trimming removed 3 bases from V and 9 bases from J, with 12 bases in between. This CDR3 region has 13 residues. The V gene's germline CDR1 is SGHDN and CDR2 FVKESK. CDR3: CASSQTRSGEQFF. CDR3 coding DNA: TGTGCCAGCAGCCAGACCCGGTCAGGTGAGCAGTTCTTC.

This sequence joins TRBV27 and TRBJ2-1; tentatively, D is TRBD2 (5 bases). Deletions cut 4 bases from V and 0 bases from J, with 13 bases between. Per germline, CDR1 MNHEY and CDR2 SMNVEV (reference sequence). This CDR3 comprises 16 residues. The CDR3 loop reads CASSSNRESSYNEQFF. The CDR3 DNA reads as TGTGCCAGCAGTTCAAATAGGGAGAGCTCCTACAATGAGCAGTTCTTC.

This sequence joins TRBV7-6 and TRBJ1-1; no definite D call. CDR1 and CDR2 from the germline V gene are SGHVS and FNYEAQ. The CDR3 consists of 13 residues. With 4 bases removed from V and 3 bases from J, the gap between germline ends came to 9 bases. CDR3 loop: CASSSERDTEAFF. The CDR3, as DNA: TGTGCCAGCAGCTCAGAACGGGACACTGAAGCTTTCTTT.

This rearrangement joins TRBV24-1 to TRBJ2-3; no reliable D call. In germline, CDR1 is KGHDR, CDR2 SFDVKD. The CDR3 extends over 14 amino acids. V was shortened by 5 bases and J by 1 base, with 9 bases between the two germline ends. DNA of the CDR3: TGTGCCACCAGTGTTTCCTCAGGCACAGATACGCAGTATTTT. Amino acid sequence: CATSVSSGTDTQYF.

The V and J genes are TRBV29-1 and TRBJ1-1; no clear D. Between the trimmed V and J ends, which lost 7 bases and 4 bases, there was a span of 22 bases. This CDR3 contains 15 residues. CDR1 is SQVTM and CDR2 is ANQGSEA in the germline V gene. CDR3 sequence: CSASEDSKGATEAFF. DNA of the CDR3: TGCAGCGCCTCAGAGGACTCAAAGGGCGCCACTGAAGCTTTCTTT.

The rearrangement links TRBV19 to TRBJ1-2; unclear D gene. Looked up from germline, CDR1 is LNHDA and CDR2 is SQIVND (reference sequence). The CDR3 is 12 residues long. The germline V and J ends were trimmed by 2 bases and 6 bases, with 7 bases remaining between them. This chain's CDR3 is CASSIRRDGYTF. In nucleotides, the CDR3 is TGTGCCAGTAGTATACGGCGGGATGGCTACACCTTC. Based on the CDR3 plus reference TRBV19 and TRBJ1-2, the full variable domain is DGGITQSPKYLFRKEGQNVTLSCEQNLNHDAMYWYRQDPGQGLRLIYYSQIVNDFQKGDIAEGYSVSREKKESFPLTVTSAQKNPTAFYLCASSIRRDGYTFGSGTRLTVV.

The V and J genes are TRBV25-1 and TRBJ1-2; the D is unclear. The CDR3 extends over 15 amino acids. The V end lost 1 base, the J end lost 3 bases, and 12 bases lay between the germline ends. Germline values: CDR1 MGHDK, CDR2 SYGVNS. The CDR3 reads CASSEFSGVDYGYTF. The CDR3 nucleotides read TGTGCCAGCAGTGAATTCTCCGGGGTAGACTATGGCTACACCTTC.

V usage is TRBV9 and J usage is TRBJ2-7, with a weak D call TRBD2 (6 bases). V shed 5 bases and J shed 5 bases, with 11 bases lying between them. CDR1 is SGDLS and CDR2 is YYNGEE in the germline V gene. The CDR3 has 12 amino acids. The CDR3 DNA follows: TGTGCCAGCAGGGGGAGGCGCGACGAGCAGTACTTC. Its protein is CASRGRRDEQYF. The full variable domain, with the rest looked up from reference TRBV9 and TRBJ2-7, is DSGVTQTPKHLITATGQRVTLRCSPRSGDLSVYWYQQSLDQGLQFLIQYYNGEERAKGNILERFSAQQFPDLHSELNLSSLELGDSALYFCASRGRRDEQYFGPGTRLTVT.

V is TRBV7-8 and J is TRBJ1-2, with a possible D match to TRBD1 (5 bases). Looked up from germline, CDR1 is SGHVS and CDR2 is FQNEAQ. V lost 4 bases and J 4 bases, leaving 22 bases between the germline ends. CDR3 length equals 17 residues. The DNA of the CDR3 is TGTGCCAGCAGCTATACACAAAGGGGCAGCCGTTCCTATGGCTACACCTTC. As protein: CASSYTQRGSRSYGYTF.

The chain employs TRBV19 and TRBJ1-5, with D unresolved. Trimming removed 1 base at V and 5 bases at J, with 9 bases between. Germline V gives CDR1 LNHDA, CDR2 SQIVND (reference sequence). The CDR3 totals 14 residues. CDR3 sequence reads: CASSIVGRDQPQHF. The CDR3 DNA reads TGTGCCAGTAGTATAGTTGGGAGGGATCAGCCCCAGCATTTT.

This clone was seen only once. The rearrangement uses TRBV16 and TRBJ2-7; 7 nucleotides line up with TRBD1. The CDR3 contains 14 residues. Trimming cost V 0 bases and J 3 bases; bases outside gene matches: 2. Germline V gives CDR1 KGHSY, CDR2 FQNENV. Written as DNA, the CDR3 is TGTGCCAGCAGCCAATCTCGGACAGGCTACGAGCAGTACTTC. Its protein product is CASSQSRTGYEQYF. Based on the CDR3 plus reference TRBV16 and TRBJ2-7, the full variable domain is GEEVAQTPKHLVRGEGQKAKLYCAPIKGHSYVFWYQQVLKNEFKFLISFQNENVFDETGMPKERFSAKCLPNSPCSLEIQATKLEDSAVYFCASSQSRTGYEQYFGPGTRLTVT.

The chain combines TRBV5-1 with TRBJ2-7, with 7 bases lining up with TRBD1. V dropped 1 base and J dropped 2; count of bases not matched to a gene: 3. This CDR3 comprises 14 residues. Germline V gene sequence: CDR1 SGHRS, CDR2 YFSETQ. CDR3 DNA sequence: TGCGCCAGCAGCTTGTCGACAGGGACCTACGAGCAGTACTTC. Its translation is CASSLSTGTYEQYF. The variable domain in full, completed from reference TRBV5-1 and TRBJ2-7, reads KAGVTQTPRYLIKTRGQQVTLSCSPISGHRSVSWYQQTPGQGLQFLFEYFSETQRNKGNFPGRFSGRQFSNSRSEMNVSTLELGDSALYLCASSLSTGTYEQYFGPGTRLTVT.

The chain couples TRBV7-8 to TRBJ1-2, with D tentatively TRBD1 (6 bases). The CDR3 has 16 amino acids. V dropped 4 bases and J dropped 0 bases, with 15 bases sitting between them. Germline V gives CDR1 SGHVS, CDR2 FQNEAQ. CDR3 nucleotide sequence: TGTGCCAGCAGCTCCAGAAGACAGGCTACTAACTATGGCTACACCTTC. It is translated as CASSSRRQATNYGYTF.

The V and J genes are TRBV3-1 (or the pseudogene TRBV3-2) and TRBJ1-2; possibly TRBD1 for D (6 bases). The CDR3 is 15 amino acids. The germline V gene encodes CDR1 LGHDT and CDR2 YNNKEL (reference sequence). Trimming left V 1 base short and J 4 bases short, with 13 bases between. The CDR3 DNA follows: TGTGCCAGCAGCCAAGGGACAGTTGGGGTCTATGGCTACACCTTC. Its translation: CASSQGTVGVYGYTF.

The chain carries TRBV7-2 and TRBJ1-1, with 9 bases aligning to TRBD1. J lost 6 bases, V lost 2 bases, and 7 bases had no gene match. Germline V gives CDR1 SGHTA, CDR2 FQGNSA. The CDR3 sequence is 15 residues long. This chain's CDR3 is CASSLFRQGVAEAFF. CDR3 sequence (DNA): TGTGCCAGCAGCTTATTTAGACAGGGGGTGGCTGAAGCTTTCTTT. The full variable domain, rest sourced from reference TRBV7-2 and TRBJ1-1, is GAGVSQSPSNKVTEKGKDVELRCDPISGHTALYWYRQSLGQGLEFLIYFQGNSAPDKSGLPSDRFSAERTGGSVSTLTIQRTQQEDSAVYLCASSLFRQGVAEAFFGQGTRLTVV.

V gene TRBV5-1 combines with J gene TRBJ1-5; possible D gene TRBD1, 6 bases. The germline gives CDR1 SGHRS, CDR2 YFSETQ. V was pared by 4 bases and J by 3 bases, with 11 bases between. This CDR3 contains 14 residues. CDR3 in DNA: TGCGCCAGCAGCCCGGGACAAAACAATCAGCCCCAGCATTTT. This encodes CASSPGQNNQPQHF.

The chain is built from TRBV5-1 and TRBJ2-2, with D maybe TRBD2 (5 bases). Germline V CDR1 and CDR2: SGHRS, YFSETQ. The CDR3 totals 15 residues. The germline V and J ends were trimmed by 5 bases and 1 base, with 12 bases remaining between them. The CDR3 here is CASRDGGLNTGELFF. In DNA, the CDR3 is TGCGCCAGCAGAGACGGAGGACTGAACACCGGGGAGCTGTTTTTT.